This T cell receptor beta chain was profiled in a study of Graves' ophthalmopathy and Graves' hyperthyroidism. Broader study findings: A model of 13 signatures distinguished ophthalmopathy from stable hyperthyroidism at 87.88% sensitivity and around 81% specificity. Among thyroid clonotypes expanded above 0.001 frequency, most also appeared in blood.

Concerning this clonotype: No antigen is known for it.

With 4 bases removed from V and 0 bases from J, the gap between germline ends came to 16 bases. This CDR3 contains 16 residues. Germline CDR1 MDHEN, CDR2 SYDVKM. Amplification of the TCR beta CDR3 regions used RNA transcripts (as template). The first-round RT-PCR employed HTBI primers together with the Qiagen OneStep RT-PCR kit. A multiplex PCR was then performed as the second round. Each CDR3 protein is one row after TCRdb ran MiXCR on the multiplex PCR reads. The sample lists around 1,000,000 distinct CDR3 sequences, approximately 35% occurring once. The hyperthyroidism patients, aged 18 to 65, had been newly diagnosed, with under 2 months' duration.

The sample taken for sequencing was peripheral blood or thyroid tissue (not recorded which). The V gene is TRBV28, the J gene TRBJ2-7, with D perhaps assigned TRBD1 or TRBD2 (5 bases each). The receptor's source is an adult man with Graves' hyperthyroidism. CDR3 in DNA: TGTGCCAGCAGTTCCCTTTATGGGGACCTCTCCTACGAGCAGTACTTC. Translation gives CASSSLYGDLSYEQYF.